The next 21 T cell receptor beta chains were all read from a single sample in a study of OX40 agonist ivuxolimab in advanced cancers. Sequenced by immunoSEQ multiplex PCR; TCRdb stores in-frame clones only, minus some. This table has some 90,000 clones, more than 70% appearing once. The material was CD4+ or CD8+ T cells sorted from blood, obtained in a trial of the OX40 agonist ivuxolimab. The receptors here all came from an adult with an advanced solid tumor such as melanoma, head and neck, liver or kidney cancer.

The chain links TRBV2 to TRBJ2-3; tentative D call: TRBD1 (5 bases). The CDR3 totals 15 residues. Trimming shortened V by 6 bases and J by 0 bases, and 13 bases separated the two germline ends. The germline CDR1 and CDR2 sequences are SNHLY and FYNNEI. In nucleotides, the CDR3 is TGTGCCAGCAGAAGGGGCTCGACTAGCACAGATACGCAGTATTTT. Encoded protein: CASRRGSTSTDTQYF.

This clone has a handful of counts. This chain joins TRBV9 and TRBJ2-2, with 7 positions matching TRBD2. This CDR3 has 17 amino acids. J was trimmed by 4 bases and V by 2 bases; bases with no gene match: 11. CDR1 and CDR2 from the germline V gene are SGDLS and YYNGEE. For the CDR3, the DNA is TGTGCCAGCAGCGTCTCCGCCGCGGGAGTGGCCACCGGGGAGCTGTTTTTT. It yields the protein CASSVSAAGVATGELFF.

The genes are TRBV2 and TRBJ1-4; D might be TRBD1 (6 bases). The V gene's germline CDR1 is SNHLY and CDR2 FYNNEI. The germline V and J ends were trimmed by 3 bases and 8 bases, with 13 bases remaining between them. The CDR3 loop spans 14 amino acids. CDR3 nucleotides: TGTGCCAGCAGTGACCGGGACAAAAGGGAAAAACTGTTTTTT. Protein: CASSDRDKREKLFF.

The chain carries TRBV7-2 and TRBJ2-5; D possibly corresponds to TRBD1 (5 bases). CDR1 SGHTA and CDR2 FQGNSA come from the germline V gene. This CDR3 contains 16 residues. V gave up 5 bases and J gave up 5 bases, with 21 bases separating them. CDR3 sequence: CASSHGAGRGWETQYF. The CDR3 region has the DNA TGTGCCAGCAGCCATGGCGCAGGGCGAGGATGGGAGACCCAGTACTTC.

This chain links TRBV5-6 with TRBJ2-3; 8 bases agree with TRBD2. The V gene end was trimmed by 4 bases and the J gene end by 1 base; junction bases not matched to a gene: 11. This CDR3 comprises 17 residues. From germline, CDR1 is SGHDT and CDR2 YYEEEE. The DNA of the CDR3 is TGTGCCAGCAGCCTCTACACAGCGGGAGTTCGCACAGATACGCAGTATTTT. Residues: CASSLYTAGVRTDTQYF.

This chain joins TRBV11-2 and TRBJ2-3, with unresolved D. Germline CDR1 reads SGHAT; CDR2 reads FQNNGV. Trimming removed 2 bases at V and 3 bases at J, with 9 bases between. The CDR3 covers 14 residues. The CDR3 bases are TGTGCCAGCAGCTTATTTGGTAGAACAGATACGCAGTATTTT. As protein: CASSLFGRTDTQYF.

This chain uses TRBV28 with TRBJ2-3, with no clear D. CDR1 and CDR2 from the germline V gene are MDHEN and SYDVKM. Between the trimmed V and J ends, which lost 6 bases and 5 bases, there was a span of 15 bases. The CDR3 runs 14 residues. The CDR3 sequence is CASSGRILQDTQYF. The DNA for the CDR3 is TGTGCCAGCAGCGGCAGAATCCTCCAAGATACGCAGTATTTT.

This clone has a single count. This chain joins TRBV5-1 and TRBJ1-2, with 7 nucleotides matching TRBD1. The trim removed 5 bases at V and 2 bases at J, leaving 3 bases unmatched. The CDR3 totals 13 residues. CDR1 is SGHRS and CDR2 is YFSETQ in the germline V gene. The CDR3 protein is CASSQDRNYGYTF. In DNA, the CDR3 is TGCGCCAGCAGTCAGGACAGGAACTATGGCTACACCTTC.

The chain uses TRBV30 and TRBJ2-2; 12 bases align to TRBD2. Germline-derived CDR1 and CDR2 are GTSNPN and SVGIG (reference sequence). The V segment lost 3 bases and the J segment 4 bases; nucleotides outside the gene matches: 9. The CDR3 runs 17 residues. The CDR3 DNA follows: TGTGCCTGGAGGACTAGCGGGAGAACTTTCGTCACCGGGGAGCTGTTTTTT. This gives the protein CAWRTSGRTFVTGELFF.

The chain recombines TRBV19 with TRBJ1-1; 7 nucleotides line up with TRBD1. The CDR3 sequence is 14 residues long. Germline CDR1 reads LNHDA; CDR2 reads SQIVND (reference sequence). Trimming at V came to 8 bases and at J to 0 bases, leaving 6 bases not matched to a gene. CDR3 loop: CASGRTGMNTEAFF. The CDR3 nucleotides are TGTGCCAGTGGGAGGACAGGAATGAACACTGAAGCTTTCTTT.

This sequence joins TRBV7-9 and TRBJ2-5; possible D gene TRBD2, 5 bases. V was cut by 4 bases and J by 5 bases, with 5 bases left in between. CDR1 SEHNR and CDR2 FQNEAQ come from the germline V gene (reference sequence). This CDR3 contains 11 residues. This CDR3 reads CASSSGETQYF. As DNA, the CDR3 is TGTGCCAGCAGCTCGGGGGAGACCCAGTACTTC.

As regards this clone: The same CDR3 is also encoded by other DNA sequences in this sample. The chain combines TRBV7-2 with TRBJ2-1; D possibly corresponds to TRBD2 (6 bases). Per the germline V gene, CDR1 is SGHTA and CDR2 is FQGNSA. V lost 1 base, J lost 4 bases, and 11 bases lay in between. The CDR3 consists of 15 residues. CDR3 residues: CASSLGAGSYNEQFF. As DNA, the CDR3 is TGTGCCAGCAGCTTAGGTGCGGGAAGTTACAATGAGCAGTTCTTC.

V gene TRBV21-1 combines with J gene TRBJ1-1; the tabulated D call, TRBD1, remains unverified against the DNA. TRBV21-1 is a recognized pseudogene. CDR3 size: 15 residues. The CDR3 DNA sequence: TGTGCCAGCAGCACCGACAGGGGGAGGAACACTGAAGCTTTCTTT. This encodes CASSTDRGRNTEAFF.

The V gene is TRBV7-6, the J gene TRBJ2-7, with 7 bases fitting TRBD1. CDR1 is SGHVS, CDR2 FNYEAQ, per germline. There are 15 residues in the CDR3. Trimming at V came to 3 bases and at J to 3 bases, leaving 8 bases not matched to a gene. CDR3 coding DNA: TGTGCCAGCAGCTTTCAGACAGGGATACACTACGAGCAGTACTTC. Encoded protein: CASSFQTGIHYEQYF.

This clone appeared once. The rearrangement joins TRBV28 to TRBJ2-7, with D hard to call. This CDR3 is 12 amino acids long. Germline V CDR1 and CDR2: MDHEN, SYDVKM. Trimming took 6 bases from V and 3 from J, leaving 9 bases between them. CDR3 residues: CASRGFRYEQYF. The CDR3 DNA is TGTGCCAGCAGGGGCTTCCGCTACGAGCAGTACTTC.

This clone was observed a single time. The V and J genes are TRBV28 and TRBJ1-1, with D possibly matching TRBD1 (6 bases). Germline V CDR1 and CDR2: MDHEN, SYDVKM. Trimming took 7 bases from V and 4 from J, leaving 25 bases between them. This CDR3 contains 17 residues. In DNA, the CDR3 is TGTGCCAGCACCCCTCGAGGTTGGAGACAGGTCGCCACTGAAGCTTTCTTT. The encoded protein is CASTPRGWRQVATEAFF.

The V call is TRBV6-5, the J call TRBJ1-2, with D unresolved. V was shortened by 2 bases and J by 1 base, with 8 bases between the two germline ends. Germline V gene data show CDR1 as MNHEY and CDR2 as SVGAGI. The CDR3 consists of 14 residues. This chain's CDR3 is CASSYGGSNYGYTF. In nucleotides, the CDR3 is TGTGCCAGCAGTTACGGCGGGAGTAACTATGGCTACACCTTC.

J is TRBJ2-7 and V is TRBV4-1; 9 bases map to TRBD2. CDR1 and CDR2 (germline): MGHRA, YSYEKL. The CDR3 has 17 amino acids. V was clipped by 0 bases and J by 0 bases; unmatched bases: 6. As DNA, the CDR3 is TGCGCCAGCAGCCAAGACAGGAGCGGGAGGAGCTCCTACGAGCAGTACTTC. Amino acids: CASSQDRSGRSSYEQYF.

The rearrangement uses TRBV5-4 and TRBJ1-2; TRBD1 matches 8 bases. CDR3 length: 16 residues. The V gene's germline CDR1 is SGHNT and CDR2 YYREEE (reference sequence). V was pared by 6 bases and J by 4 bases, with 14 bases of the junction left unmatched. The CDR3 is CASTAPGGQALYGYTF. For the CDR3, the DNA is TGTGCCAGCACCGCCCCTGGGGGACAGGCCCTCTATGGCTACACCTTC.

The chain is built from TRBV7-9 and TRBJ1-1; 7 positions match TRBD1. In germline, CDR1 is SEHNR, CDR2 FQNEAQ (reference sequence). Losses at the gene ends were 2 bases for V and 4 bases for J; bases not matched to a gene: 7. The CDR3 loop spans 15 amino acids. The DNA of the CDR3 is TGTGCCAGCAGCTTAAAGACAGGGATCGGCACTGAAGCTTTCTTT. Translation: CASSLKTGIGTEAFF.

The chain has TRBV5-4 and TRBJ2-2, with 12 bases identical to TRBD2. The CDR3 spans 18 residues. Germline CDR1 and CDR2: SGHNT and YYREEE (reference sequence). The ends lost 0 bases at V and 5 bases at J; junction bases unmatched: 8. Here the CDR3 reads CASSLDASGRAGTGELFF. The CDR3 nucleotides are TGTGCCAGCAGCTTGGACGCTAGCGGGAGGGCCGGGACCGGGGAGCTGTTTTTT.